This TCR beta chain was recovered during a study of OX40 agonist ivuxolimab in advanced cancers. Study-wide findings and caveats: Some patients without response likewise showed low normalized clonal expansion. Expanded peripheral T cell antigen specificity was not determined. Mean expanded clone counts were higher in CD8+ than CD4+ T cells. Compared with others, partial responders at 0.1-3.0 mg/kg displayed clonal expansion among the lowest.

Trimming removed 4 bases from V and 5 bases from J; junction bases left unmatched: 12. Germline CDR1 reads SGHRS; CDR2 reads YFSETQ. The CDR3 is 16 residues long. Profiling relied on immunoSEQ multiplex PCR, and the TCRdb table lists in-frame clones only, not all of them. The data contain around 50,000 clones, roughly 88% of them singletons. For this clone: Its matching antigen is unknown.

The source of this sequence is an adult with an advanced solid tumor such as melanoma, head and neck, liver or kidney cancer. V usage is TRBV5-1 and J usage is TRBJ2-1, with 7 bases that match TRBD1. Sequencing was performed on CD4+ or CD8+ T cells sorted from blood, taken in a trial of the OX40 agonist ivuxolimab. DNA for the CDR3: TGCGCCAGCAGCCCAACGGGACAGTCCATGAACAATGAGCAGTTCTTC. Encoded protein: CASSPTGQSMNNEQFF.